This TCR beta chain came from a study of blood T cell repertoires in COVID-19 (dated by TCRdb to 2019 to 2021). Background for the entire study: Samples from collaborators originated in the United States, Italy and Spain and spanned both the acute and convalescent phases of COVID-19. The prospective study material was composed of cDNA or gDNA derived from T cells, B-cell-depleted T cells, or PBMCs. Subjects who had been exposed to COVID-19, were actively infected with it, or had recovered from it provided the deeply sampled blood TCRbeta repertoires that made up the dataset. The repertoires were made available in a free public database intended to serve as a resource for research on the immune response to SARS-CoV-2. Samples were obtained from the ongoing ImmuneRACE study (first 160 participants) and from about 1,300 subjects provided by 6 global collaborators. Sample metadata almost always included a de-identified subject ID, COVID-19 status, age in years and sex. HLA class I and class II types, where available, came from metadata supplied by the sample provider rather than from assay-based typing.

The CDR3 goes from the cysteine to the phenylalanine over 14 residues. The DNA shown is the 42-base CDR3, in frame from base 1. CDR1 is given as MNHNY and CDR2 as SVGAGI, both from the germline V gene (reference sequence). The junction shows trimming of 0 bases on V and 1 base on J, plus 6 bases between the germline ends. Results the study describes overall, beyond this receptor: How much clinical and demographic metadata was included differed by source and by participant, and the metadata was provided uncurated.

TCRbeta CDR3 regions were amplified from genomic DNA by means of the immunoSEQ Assay, a bias-controlled multiplex PCR. In the paper's pipeline: Nucleated cell counts per sample were estimated from amplification of reference gene primers within the assay. Sequence reads were collapsed and filtered to measure the absolute abundance of every unique TCRbeta CDR3 rearrangement. For each sample, productive Simpson clonality was calculated as the square root of Simpson's diversity index over productive rearrangements. TCRdb provides this immuneACCESS table in a form limited to in-frame rearrangements. Some clones are lacking; in checked studies, under half of them reflect an unresolved V gene, and why the rest are absent is not known. From that table come the V and J calls and clone size; the DNA was used to work out D and trimming. The sample table shows over 350,000 clones, and roughly 91% are seen once. The leading ten clones occupy approximately 4.3% of the sample.

Comments on this clone: There is no known antigen for this receptor. Qualities for individual bases were not recorded, and no much larger clone is one base off.

Whole blood was collected in K2EDTA tubes by collaborating institutions according to the institutions' own protocols. For TCRbeta analysis, collaborator samples were shipped as frozen whole blood, as isolated PBMCs, or as DNA extracted from either sample type. The chain is encoded by TRBV6-6 joined to TRBJ1-1, with the D gene too uncertain to name. This sequence was found in a woman aged 25 to 45 with acute or convalescent COVID-19. Material: peripheral blood. For the CDR3, the sequence is CASSYSRENTEAFF. The DNA sequence is TGTGCCAGCAGTTACTCGAGAGAGAACACTGAAGCTTTCTTT.